These 10 T cell receptor beta chains originate from one sample sequenced in a study of control samples from healthy donors and cancer patients. Produced via immunoSEQ multiplex PCR; TCRdb's table is partial and in-frame only. The table shows roughly 49,000 clones, with almost 90% occurring only once. Sequences were obtained from PBMCs. Receptors were obtained from a man aged 45-65 years with head and neck cancer.

The J gene is TRBJ2-1, the V gene TRBV19; TRBD2 agrees at 15 bases. The V segment lost 6 bases and the J segment 3 bases; nucleotides outside the gene matches: 9. Germline loops: CDR1 LNHDA, CDR2 SQIVND (reference sequence). This CDR3 is built from 18 residues. This chain's CDR3 is CASRSPGLAGGRYNEQFF. The CDR3 DNA is TGTGCCAGTAGATCCCCGGGACTAGCGGGAGGCCGCTACAATGAGCAGTTCTTC.

The rearrangement links TRBV12-3 or TRBV12-4 to TRBJ1-2; D is unclear. The CDR3 is 13 amino acids. Trimming shortened V by 5 bases and J by 5 bases, and 12 bases separated the two germline ends. The CDR3 DNA reads TGTGCCAGCAGTCCCCGGAGAGCTTATGGCTACACCTTC. Translating gives CASSPRRAYGYTF.

The CDR3 coding sequence is TGTGCCAGCAGTGAAACGAGGGGCGGGGAGCTGTTTTTT. This codes for CASSETRGGELFF. This chain joins TRBV6-1 and TRBJ2-2, with D possibly being TRBD1 or TRBD2 (5 bases each). This CDR3 is built from 13 residues. The V end was cut by 2 bases, the J end by 7 bases, with 8 bases between. The germline gives CDR1 MNHNS, CDR2 SASEGT.

The chain links TRBV28 to TRBJ2-7; D may be TRBD2 (6 bases). The V end lost 6 bases, the J end lost 6 bases, and 18 bases lay between the germline ends. CDR1 and CDR2 from the germline V gene are MDHEN and SYDVKM. The CDR3 spans 14 residues. CDR3 in amino acids: CASRGGGADVEQYF. For the CDR3, the DNA is TGTGCCAGCAGGGGCGGCGGGGCCGATGTCGAGCAGTACTTC.

Turning to this clone: One junction end disagrees with the germline gene, perhaps due to a read error. The V call is TRBV7-7, the J call TRBJ2-3; 11 nucleotides match TRBD2. Germline CDR1 reads SSHAT; CDR2 reads FNYEAQ (reference sequence). The CDR3 contains 14 residues. CDR3: CASSLAGGVDTQYF. CDR3 sequence (DNA): TGTGCTAGCAGCTTAGCGGGAGGGGTAGATACGCAGTATTTT.

This clone was seen a handful of times. The chain recombines TRBV18 with TRBJ2-6; TRBD1 agrees at 8 bases. J gave up 0 bases and V 5 bases, and 12 bases lay outside the gene matches. CDR3 length: 19 amino acids. Germline V gene sequence: CDR1 KGHSH, CDR2 LQKENI. The CDR3 sequence is CASSTWVRTGSSGANVLTF. In DNA, the CDR3 is TGTGCCAGCTCAACATGGGTACGGACAGGGAGCTCTGGGGCCAACGTCCTGACTTTC.

The rearrangement joins TRBV3-1 (or the pseudogene TRBV3-2) to TRBJ1-6, with no clear D. The ends were cut back, 3 bases at V and 0 bases at J, with 15 bases in the middle. CDR1 LGHDT and CDR2 YNNKEL come from the germline V gene (reference sequence). The CDR3 is made up of 18 amino acids. The CDR3 region has the DNA TGTGCCAGCAGCCAGAAGGGCCTTTCCAGCTCCTATAATTCACCCCTCCACTTT. Translating gives CASSQKGLSSSYNSPLHF.

The chain joins TRBV3-1 (or the pseudogene TRBV3-2) to TRBJ2-7; D is possibly TRBD1 or TRBD2 (6 bases each). Germline CDR1 and CDR2: LGHDT and YNNKEL (reference sequence). This CDR3 has 15 residues. With 4 bases removed from V and 4 bases from J, the gap between germline ends came to 17 bases. Written as DNA, the CDR3 is TGTGCCAGCAGCCGCCAACTGGGGGGCTCTTACGAGCAGTACTTC. Translated: CASSRQLGGSYEQYF.

The chain links TRBV30 to TRBJ2-1, with 7 bases aligning to TRBD1. CDR1 and CDR2 from the germline V gene are GTSNPN and SVGIG (reference sequence). Losses at the gene ends were 8 bases for V and 0 bases for J; bases not matched to a gene: 7. This CDR3 has 14 residues. The DNA for the CDR3 is TGTGCCGGCCTTCGACAGGGCTCCTACAATGAGCAGTTCTTC. Translating it yields CAGLRQGSYNEQFF. The whole variable domain, filled in from reference TRBV30 and TRBJ2-1, reads SQTIHQWPATLVQPVGSPLSLECTVEGTSNPNLYWYRQAAGRGLQLLFYSVGIGQISSEVPQNLSASRPQDRQFILSSKKLLLSDSGFYLCAGLRQGSYNEQFFGPGTRLTVL.

The chain carries TRBV28 and TRBJ2-7; TRBD2 matches at 12 bases. The CDR3 covers 16 residues. Germline CDR1 and CDR2: MDHEN and SYDVKM. V was pared by 5 bases and J by 3 bases, with 8 bases of the junction left unmatched. CDR3 region: CASSPSLAGGVYEQYF. CDR3 coding DNA: TGTGCCAGCAGTCCATCCCTAGCGGGGGGGGTCTACGAGCAGTACTTC.